A selection of T cell receptor beta chains follows, all from one sample in a study of blood T cell repertoires in COVID-19. The data were produced by immunoSEQ multiplex PCR, yet TCRdb's version contains in-frame clones alone and is incomplete. Among approximately 290,000 clones listed, approximately 84% were seen once. The sequenced material came from peripheral blood. All receptors derive from a person in their 70s with COVID-19, enrolled during active disease. The CDR3 runs from the conserved cysteine through the conserved F or W. A D gene is named only where the DNA matches it firmly. Rows give clone size only sometimes, using once, few, many, or a class for an expanded clone.

V gene,clone size,D gene,J gene,CDR3 DNA,CDR3 protein
TRBV7-2,.,.,TRBJ2-5,TGTGCCAGCAGCTTAGCGATCGGAGAGACCCAGTACTTC,CASSLAIGETQYF
TRBV7-8,.,.,TRBJ1-5,TGTGCCAGCAGCTTAGATCGTCAGAACAATCAGCCCCAGCATTTT,CASSLDRQNNQPQHF
TRBV9,once,.,TRBJ2-6,TGTGCCAGCAGCGTAGCCGGGGTAGGGGCCAACGTCCTGACTTTC,CASSVAGVGANVLTF
TRBV5-6,many,TRBD1,TRBJ2-3,TGTGCCAGCAGCGACAGTACGGGACAGAGGTTCCCTAGCACAGATACGCAGTATTTT,CASSDSTGQRFPSTDTQYF
TRBV7-2,.,TRBD2,TRBJ2-3,TGTGCCAGCAGCTGGACTAGCGGGAGCACAGATACGCAGTATTTT,CASSWTSGSTDTQYF
TRBV19,.,.,TRBJ1-2,TGTGCCAGTTCCAAGGAGGGGAGGTCATGGGGCTACACCTTC,CASSKEGRSWGYTF
TRBV19,.,.,TRBJ2-7,TGTGCCAGTAGCCACAGGGTTGAGACAAGCTACGAGCAGTACTTC,CASSHRVETSYEQYF
TRBV18,.,.,TRBJ2-7,TGTGCCAGCTCACCCGTTCGAACGGCAGGGTACTCCTACGAGCAGTACTTC,CASSPVRTAGYSYEQYF
TRBV6-6,.,.,TRBJ2-3,TGTGCCAGCAGCCCCGACAGGGATACGCAGTATTTT,CASSPDRDTQYF
TRBV6-5,.,.,TRBJ1-3,TGTGCCAGCAGCCCCGCGGGAAACACCATATATTTT,CASSPAGNTIYF
TRBV7-9,.,.,TRBJ1-3,TGTGCCAGCGAACAGAGCTCTGGAAACACCATATATTTT,CASEQSSGNTIYF
TRBV5-1,.,.,TRBJ2-3,TGCGCCAGCAGCCCTCACGGACAGAATACGCAGTATTTT,CASSPHGQNTQYF
TRBV11-2,.,TRBD1,TRBJ1-5,TGTGCCAGCAGCTTAGGTAACAGGGGTCAGCCCCAGCATTTT,CASSLGNRGQPQHF
TRBV30,.,.,TRBJ2-3,TGTGCCTGGAGGGAGGGACATACGCAGTATTTT,CAWREGHTQYF
TRBV2,.,.,TRBJ1-1,TGTGCCAGTTTGACAAGTCTTGGGTTCGTGGCTCTCAGGCTGAACACTGAAGCTTTCTTT,CASLTSLGFVALRLNTEAFF
TRBV4-1,.,TRBD1,TRBJ1-2,TGCGCCAGCAGCCAGGACACCAACCGGGACAGGGTCCTCGGCTACACCTTC,CASSQDTNRDRVLGYTF
TRBV4-3,.,TRBD2,TRBJ2-7,TGCGCCAGCAGTCCAAGCGGGAGCAACTCCTACGAGCAGTACTTC,CASSPSGSNSYEQYF
TRBV2,few,.,TRBJ2-2,TGTGCCAGCAGTCAGACTCGATCTAACACCGGGGAGCTGTTTTTT,CASSQTRSNTGELFF
TRBV10-3,.,.,TRBJ1-2,TGTGCCATCAGTGACGTTTATGGCTACACCTTC,CAISDVYGYTF
TRBV7-9,.,.,TRBJ1-1,TGTGCCAGCAGCTTTCAGAGGGACACTGAAGCTTTCTTT,CASSFQRDTEAFF
TRBV19,.,TRBD1,TRBJ2-2,TGTGCCAGTAGCCCGTCCGGGACAGGGACCGGGGAGCTGTTTTTT,CASSPSGTGTGELFF
TRBV7-2,.,TRBD2,TRBJ2-7,TGTGCCAGCAGCTTAGGTCCCTCATCCAGCGGGAGATACGAGCAGTACTTC,CASSLGPSSSGRYEQYF
TRBV12-3/TRBV12-4,.,.,TRBJ2-1,TGTGCCAGCAGGGCAAACAATGAGCAGTTCTTC,CASRANNEQFF
TRBV6-2/TRBV6-3,.,TRBD1,TRBJ2-7,TGTGCCAGCAGTCAAGGGGGCCCCTTGGGCTACGAGCAGTACTTC,CASSQGGPLGYEQYF
TRBV12-3/TRBV12-4,once,.,TRBJ2-1,TGTGCCAGCAGTTTGCTAGTGCGGAATGAGCAGTTCTTC,CASSLLVRNEQFF
TRBV5-1,.,.,TRBJ2-7,TGCGCCAGCAGCTTGACGGGGATTGGGACCTACGAGCAGTACTTC,CASSLTGIGTYEQYF
TRBV28,.,.,TRBJ1-1,TGTGCCAGCACCCCTCAGGGAAAAGCTGAAGCTTTCTTT,CASTPQGKAEAFF
TRBV30,.,TRBD2,TRBJ2-3,TGTGCCTGTGGGACTAGCCGTGATACGCAGTATTTT,CACGTSRDTQYF
TRBV6-1,many,.,TRBJ1-5,TGTGCCAGCAGTGAATTTACATCCCTTAGCAATCAGCCCCAGCATTTT,CASSEFTSLSNQPQHF
TRBV5-1,.,.,TRBJ2-2,TGCGCCAGCAGCCGAGGACTGCGAAGGACGACCGGGGAGCTGTTTTTT,CASSRGLRRTTGELFF
TRBV6-5,few,.,TRBJ2-2,TGTGCCAGCAGTTACGCGACCGGGGAGCTGTTTTTT,CASSYATGELFF
TRBV27,.,.,TRBJ1-2,TGTGCCAGCAGTTTACAACACCCTCGCTTTAACTATGGCTACACCTTC,CASSLQHPRFNYGYTF
TRBV6-5,once,.,TRBJ2-7,TGTGCCAGCAGTTACTCGAGCTTTAGTACAATCAGGGAGCAGTACTTC,CASSYSSFSTIREQYF
TRBV28,.,TRBD2,TRBJ2-4,TGTGCCAGCAGTCCCACGGGACTAGCGGGAGCAAACATTCAGTACTTC,CASSPTGLAGANIQYF
TRBV11-3,few,TRBD2,TRBJ2-1,TGTGCCAGCAGCCCATCCGGGGTAGCGGGAATCAATGAGCAGTTCTTC,CASSPSGVAGINEQFF
TRBV28,.,TRBD1,TRBJ1-2,TGTGCCAGCAGGCCGGGACAGTCCTATGGCTACACCTTC,CASRPGQSYGYTF
TRBV12-3/TRBV12-4,.,.,TRBJ1-5,TGTGCCAGCAGTGGGACATTGAATCAGCCCCAGCATTTT,CASSGTLNQPQHF
TRBV27,many,.,TRBJ2-7,TGTGCCAGCAGTTTAAGACCGGAGTACGAGCAGTACTTC,CASSLRPEYEQYF
TRBV28,.,.,TRBJ1-4,TGTGCCAGCAGTTTAGCATCAGGGGTGTACGAAAAACTGTTTTTT,CASSLASGVYEKLFF